This is a list of T cell receptor beta chains from one sample in a study of blood T cell repertoires in COVID-19. Generated by immunoSEQ multiplex PCR, the TCRdb table keeps only in-frame clones and is missing some. This sample has some 380,000 clones, with around 90% found just once. Sequenced input: peripheral blood. All receptors derive from a man younger than 35 with active or convalescent COVID-19. Each CDR3 is given without its conserved first and last residue.

j_call: TRBJ1-4; v_call: TRBV7-2; cdr3_aa: ASSPYAGDVNEKLF
j_call: TRBJ1-1; v_call: TRBV19; cdr3_aa: ASSIRPVTEAF
j_call: TRBJ2-5; v_call: TRBV7-2; cdr3_aa: ASSLGLTGNIAQY
j_call: TRBJ1-1; v_call: TRBV3-1/TRBV3-2; cdr3_aa: ASSLLGSGVANTEAF
j_call: TRBJ1-5; v_call: TRBV19; cdr3_aa: ASSIALTGFQPQH
j_call: TRBJ1-1; v_call: TRBV4-2; cdr3_aa: ASSQSLGHNTEAF
j_call: TRBJ2-1; v_call: TRBV6-4; cdr3_aa: ASSDFSHNEQF
j_call: TRBJ2-3; v_call: TRBV6-6; cdr3_aa: ASTTREGTDTQY
j_call: TRBJ2-1; v_call: TRBV30; cdr3_aa: AWSGLAGLSSYNEQF
j_call: TRBJ2-3; v_call: TRBV18; cdr3_aa: ASSPPSQGGDTQY
j_call: TRBJ1-5; v_call: TRBV6-2/TRBV6-3; cdr3_aa: ASSYSGLVGQPQH
j_call: TRBJ2-7; v_call: TRBV19; cdr3_aa: ASSPRTSGSYEQY
j_call: TRBJ2-2; v_call: TRBV12-3/TRBV12-4; cdr3_aa: ASNPGYTGELF
j_call: TRBJ1-6; v_call: TRBV5-1; cdr3_aa: ASNLRGQTDSPLH
j_call: TRBJ1-1; v_call: TRBV12-3/TRBV12-4; cdr3_aa: ASSRGWATEAF
j_call: TRBJ2-2; v_call: TRBV27; cdr3_aa: ASSYRGDGELF
j_call: TRBJ2-3; v_call: TRBV30; cdr3_aa: AWRVGRGGHTDTQY
j_call: TRBJ2-2; v_call: TRBV11-2; cdr3_aa: ASSGDRAITGELF
j_call: TRBJ1-5; v_call: TRBV6-5; cdr3_aa: ASSYSTGGNQPQH
j_call: TRBJ2-1; v_call: TRBV5-5; cdr3_aa: ASLAGGQYNEQF
j_call: TRBJ2-2; v_call: TRBV29-1; cdr3_aa: SVGAFVGELF
j_call: TRBJ1-1; v_call: TRBV11-3; cdr3_aa: ASSRGFNTEAF
j_call: TRBJ1-5; v_call: TRBV6-2/TRBV6-3; cdr3_aa: ASSYTGQQPQH
j_call: TRBJ1-1; v_call: TRBV6-6; cdr3_aa: ASSLPEAGRNTEAF
j_call: TRBJ2-1; v_call: TRBV9; cdr3_aa: ASSVVGEAYNEQF
j_call: TRBJ2-5; v_call: TRBV4-2; cdr3_aa: ASSQGLAGGPETQY
j_call: TRBJ2-7; v_call: TRBV7-8; cdr3_aa: ASSASGTGGYEQY
j_call: TRBJ1-1; v_call: TRBV9; cdr3_aa: ASSVRVGNTEAF
j_call: TRBJ1-1; v_call: TRBV7-9; cdr3_aa: ASSTGTDLDEAF
j_call: TRBJ2-3; v_call: TRBV28; cdr3_aa: ASSRDRGTDTQY